What follows are 28 T cell receptor beta chains derived from one specimen sequenced in a study of cytomegalovirus exposure and HLA in healthy donors. The PCR employed 60 Vbeta primers together with 13 Jbeta primers. Libraries were prepared by immunoSEQ multiplex PCR; TCRdb keeps only in-frame clonotypes and omits some of them. The repertoire holds some 130,000 clones, with roughly 73% as singletons. The sequencing input was PBMCs. All receptors derive from a male donor in good health and CMV-seronegative.

This chain connects TRBV7-2 to TRBJ2-5; the D gene is possibly TRBD1 (6 bases). The V end lost 5 bases, the J end lost 0 bases, and 13 bases lay between the germline ends. The CDR3 consists of 15 residues. Germline lookup yields CDR1 SGHTA and CDR2 FQGNSA. The CDR3 DNA reads as TGTGCCAGCAGCCCCAGGGGTAGGGACCAAGAGACCCAGTACTTC. Protein product: CASSPRGRDQETQYF.

The genes are TRBV7-9 and TRBJ1-2; maybe TRBD1 (6 bases). In germline, CDR1 is SEHNR, CDR2 FQNEAQ (reference sequence). Trimming cost V 4 bases and J 3 bases, with 9 bases left between them. This CDR3 region has 13 residues. The CDR3: CASSSHRDYGYTF. CDR3 bases: TGTGCCAGCAGCTCACACAGGGACTATGGCTACACCTTC.

Here the CDR3 reads CASSLAAGRGETQYF. The CDR3 coding sequence is TGTGCCAGCAGCTTAGCCGCAGGGCGGGGAGAGACCCAGTACTTC. The chain carries TRBV7-6 and TRBJ2-5; TRBD2 is a possible D gene (6 bases). This CDR3 contains 15 residues. CDR1 and CDR2 (germline): SGHVS, FNYEAQ. V was shortened by 0 bases and J by 4 bases, with 12 bases between the two germline ends.

The V call is TRBV5-1, the J call TRBJ2-1, with 9 bases that match TRBD2. Germline V gene lookup returns CDR1 SGHRS and CDR2 YFSETQ. The CDR3 is made up of 19 amino acids. V shed 0 bases and J 2 bases; nucleotides not matched to a gene: 12. The CDR3 bases are TGCGCCAGCAGCTTGGCTGCTAGCGGGGTGCCCTTGCCCTACAATGAGCAGTTCTTC. It codes for CASSLAASGVPLPYNEQFF.

The J gene is TRBJ2-3, the V gene TRBV5-1; 11 nucleotides agree with TRBD2. CDR1 and CDR2 (germline): SGHRS, YFSETQ. With V trimmed by 0 bases and J by 5 bases, 2 bases remained unmatched. There are 15 residues in the CDR3. CDR3 loop: CASSLVTSGGDTQYF. CDR3 coding DNA: TGCGCCAGCAGCTTGGTAACTAGCGGGGGAGATACGCAGTATTTT.

This chain uses TRBV29-1 with TRBJ1-1; a weak D match, TRBD1 (6 bases). The CDR3 loop spans 14 amino acids. Trimming removed 5 bases at V and 1 base at J, with 14 bases between. CDR1 is SQVTM, CDR2 ANQGSEA, per germline. The CDR3 DNA reads TGCAGCGTTCATCACAGGGCACCGAACACTGAAGCTTTCTTT. It specifies CSVHHRAPNTEAFF.

J is TRBJ1-4 and V is TRBV28, with D uncertain. The germline V gene encodes CDR1 MDHEN and CDR2 SYDVKM. V lost 8 bases and J 0 bases, leaving 10 bases between the germline ends. This CDR3 contains 14 residues. In DNA form, the CDR3 reads TGTGCCAGCCTTTCCGGGACAACTAATGAAAAACTGTTTTTT. Translation: CASLSGTTNEKLFF. Full variable domain (remainder filled in from reference TRBV28 and TRBJ1-4): DVKVTQSSRYLVKRTGEKVFLECVQDMDHENMFWYRQDPGLGLRLIYFSYDVKMKEKGDIPEGYSVSREKKERFSLILESASTNQTSMYLCASLSGTTNEKLFFGSGTQLSVL.

This chain links TRBV29-1 with TRBJ2-1; tentatively, D is TRBD2 (5 bases). V lost 4 bases to trimming and J lost 0 bases, with 13 bases between them. There are 15 residues in the CDR3. From germline, CDR1 is SQVTM and CDR2 ANQGSEA. CDR3 in DNA: TGCAGCGTTGCGGCGGGTCAGAGCTCCTACAATGAGCAGTTCTTC. Translated, it gives CSVAAGQSSYNEQFF.

The chain couples TRBV11-3 to TRBJ1-2; a weak D match, TRBD1 (6 bases). The CDR3 sequence is 15 residues long. V shed 5 bases and J shed 8 bases, with 21 bases lying between them. CDR1 is SGHNT and CDR2 is YENEEA in the germline V gene. DNA for the CDR3: TGTGCCAGCAGCCCCAGGGGCGCCACTTCTCGCGGCTACACCTTC. This encodes CASSPRGATSRGYTF. Supplemented by reference TRBV11-3 and TRBJ1-2, the full variable domain reads EAGVVQSPRYKIIEKKQPVAFWCNPISGHNTLYWYLQNLGQGPELLIRYENEEAVDDSQLPKDRFSAERLKGVDSTLKIQPAELGDSAVYLCASSPRGATSRGYTFGSGTRLTVV.

This sequence joins TRBV5-5 and TRBJ2-5; weak D call: TRBD2 (5 bases). The CDR3 length is 14 residues. V gave up 0 bases and J gave up 3 bases, with 9 bases separating them. Germline assignment: CDR1 SGHKS and CDR2 YYEKEE (reference sequence). CDR3 protein: CASSLGLAKETQYF. In nucleotides, the CDR3 is TGTGCCAGCAGCTTGGGCCTAGCAAAAGAGACCCAGTACTTC.

The chain recombines TRBV14 with TRBJ1-2, with D maybe TRBD1 (5 bases). Per germline, CDR1 SGHDN and CDR2 FVKESK. The V and J ends lost 5 bases and 3 bases respectively, with 10 bases between them. The length of the CDR3 is 13 residues. The CDR3 spells CASSAGRDYGYTF. CDR3 in DNA: TGTGCCAGCAGCGCAGGCAGGGACTATGGCTACACCTTC. Variable domain in full (rest from reference TRBV14 and TRBJ1-2): EAGVTQFPSHSVIEKGQTVTLRCDPISGHDNLYWYRRVMGKEIKFLLHFVKESKQDESGMPNNRFLAERTGGTYSTLKVQPAELEDSGVYFCASSAGRDYGYTFGSGTRLTVV.

This clone was recorded a few times. This chain joins TRBV7-6 and TRBJ1-2; 9 positions match TRBD1. The CDR3 loop spans 16 amino acids. Looked up from germline, CDR1 is SGHVS and CDR2 is FNYEAQ. Unmatched junction bases numbered 15, after V lost 5 bases and J lost 8 bases. In DNA, the CDR3 is TGTGCCAGCAGCCAAGGGATGACAGGGGGAGTAGAGGGCTACACCTTC. It translates to CASSQGMTGGVEGYTF.

This chain uses TRBV5-4 with TRBJ1-4; possibly TRBD1 for D (5 bases). CDR1 is SGHNT and CDR2 is YYREEE in the germline V gene (reference sequence). V was pared by 4 bases and J by 6 bases, with 16 bases between. The CDR3 is 15 residues long. The CDR3 spells CASSPGRGSDEKLFF. The CDR3 bases are TGTGCCAGCAGCCCCGGTCGGGGGTCCGATGAAAAACTGTTTTTT.

The chain uses TRBV30 and TRBJ2-2; D not resolved. Germline loops: CDR1 GTSNPN, CDR2 SVGIG (reference sequence). The CDR3 runs to 13 residues. The V gene lost 4 bases and the J gene lost 4 bases, with 10 bases spanning the gap. Written as DNA, the CDR3 is TGTGCCTGGAACCCCACAACCACCGGGGAGCTGTTTTTT. It encodes CAWNPTTTGELFF.

The rearrangement uses TRBV10-3 and TRBJ1-2; tentatively, D is TRBD1 (6 bases). Germline assignment: CDR1 ENHRY and CDR2 SYGVKD. The CDR3 runs to 13 residues. The germline V and J ends were trimmed by 5 bases and 2 bases, with 9 bases remaining between them. CDR3 sequence: CAISRDTNYGYTF. CDR3 sequence (DNA): TGTGCCATCAGTCGGGACACCAACTATGGCTACACCTTC.

The chain combines TRBV6-1 with TRBJ2-1; 8 bases are shared with TRBD2. The CDR3 has 16 residues. The germline CDR1 and CDR2 sequences are MNHNS and SASEGT. V lost 4 bases and J lost 1; bases outside the gene matches: 6. CDR3 bases: TGTGCCAGCAGTGGGACGAGCGGGGGATCCTACAATGAGCAGTTCTTC. This encodes CASSGTSGGSYNEQFF.

The rearrangement joins TRBV7-2 to TRBJ2-7; 13 bases are shared with TRBD2. J gave up 9 bases and V 4 bases, and 3 bases lay outside the gene matches. Germline CDR1 and CDR2: SGHTA and FQGNSA. The CDR3 is 13 amino acids. In DNA form, the CDR3 reads TGTGCCAGCAGCTCCGGACTAGCGGGGGCGCAGTACTTC. It translates to CASSSGLAGAQYF.

The V and J genes are TRBV7-9 and TRBJ2-2, with a tentative D call TRBD1 (5 bases). The CDR3 sequence is 14 residues long. V dropped 10 bases and J dropped 5 bases, with 17 bases sitting between them. From germline, CDR1 is SEHNR and CDR2 FQNEAQ (reference sequence). The CDR3 DNA sequence: TGTGCCAACCCGCGGCAGGGCGGAACCGGGGAGCTGTTTTTT. This codes for CANPRQGGTGELFF.

The CDR3 loop is CASSSPGLGQPQHF. For the CDR3, the DNA is TGTGCCAGCAGTTCACCAGGGTTGGGGCAGCCCCAGCATTTT. The chain is built from TRBV6-5 and TRBJ1-5; tentative D call: TRBD1 (5 bases). The V gene's germline CDR1 is MNHEY and CDR2 SVGAGI. V dropped 4 bases and J dropped 7 bases, with 14 bases sitting between them. This CDR3 has 14 amino acids.

The chain joins TRBV4-2 to TRBJ2-3, with TRBD2 as a possible D gene (6 bases). Germline lookup yields CDR1 LGHNA and CDR2 YNFKEQ. The CDR3 sequence is 16 residues long. V was trimmed by 5 bases and J by 8 bases, leaving 23 bases between them. CDR3 bases: TGTGCCAGCAGCTCTCGTGGAGGGGCGGGGATGGGTACGCAGTATTTT. Translation gives CASSSRGGAGMGTQYF.

As concerns this clone: Other DNA sequences in the same sample also yield this CDR3. CDR3 bases: TGCGCCAGCAGCCCAGGGTTTACACCCCTCCACTTT. Translated, it gives CASSPGFTPLHF. The chain uses TRBV4-1 and TRBJ1-6, with a possible D match to TRBD1 (5 bases). There are 12 residues in the CDR3. V lost 4 bases, J lost 11 bases, and 9 bases lay in between. Per the germline V gene, CDR1 is MGHRA and CDR2 is YSYEKL.

This clone showed up just a few times. CDR3 amino acids: CASSIETGVRNEQYF. The DNA for the CDR3 is TGTGCCAGTAGTATAGAGACAGGGGTACGTAACGAGCAGTACTTC. The chain carries TRBV19 and TRBJ2-7, with TRBD1 matching 8 bases. The CDR3 runs to 15 residues. Losses at the gene ends were 0 bases for V and 5 bases for J; bases not matched to a gene: 6. Per the germline V gene, CDR1 is LNHDA and CDR2 is SQIVND (reference sequence).

V and J are TRBV7-9 and TRBJ1-6; 9 nucleotides line up with TRBD1. The V and J ends lost 5 bases and 6 bases, in that order; junction bases with no gene match: 8. Looked up from germline, CDR1 is SEHNR and CDR2 is FQNEAQ (reference sequence). This CDR3 has 16 residues. The CDR3 DNA reads as TGTGCCAGCAGCCCGGGACAGGGAAGCCCTAATTCACCCCTCCACTTT. This codes for CASSPGQGSPNSPLHF.

V and J are TRBV5-1 and TRBJ1-2; D unresolved. The V end lost 2 bases, the J end lost 6 bases, and 8 bases lay between the germline ends. CDR1 is SGHRS, CDR2 YFSETQ, per germline. The CDR3 is 12 residues long. The CDR3 sequence: CASSFQGDGYTF. CDR3 in DNA: TGCGCCAGCAGCTTTCAAGGAGATGGCTACACCTTC.

CDR3 amino acids: CASSATESRYEQYF. CDR3 nucleotide sequence: TGTGCCAGCAGTGCCACAGAATCCCGCTACGAGCAGTACTTC. V is TRBV2 and J is TRBJ2-7; D gene unclear. The CDR3 has 14 amino acids. The germline V and J ends were trimmed by 4 bases and 3 bases, with 13 bases remaining between them. Germline CDR1 is SNHLY and CDR2 is FYNNEI.

In its sample, this clone was seen a few times. The genes are TRBV4-2 and TRBJ2-5, with a possible D match to TRBD1 (7 bases). Trimming shortened V by 1 base and J by 4 bases, and 19 bases separated the two germline ends. From germline, CDR1 is LGHNA and CDR2 YNFKEQ. The CDR3 contains 17 residues. The CDR3 DNA is TGTGCCAGCAGCCAAGGGGGGTCGGAGGGGGCGCCAGAGACCCAGTACTTC. It yields the protein CASSQGGSEGAPETQYF.

This clone was picked up a small number of times. The chain joins TRBV5-1 to TRBJ2-5, with 16 bases identical to TRBD2. V was clipped by 4 bases and J by 5 bases; unmatched bases: 8. Germline loops: CDR1 SGHRS, CDR2 YFSETQ. CDR3 length equals 17 residues. CDR3: CASSPGLAGGPGETQYF. The CDR3 DNA is TGCGCCAGCAGCCCGGGACTAGCGGGGGGGCCGGGGGAGACCCAGTACTTC.

The chain joins TRBV6-5 to TRBJ2-7; 9 bases are a match to TRBD2. From germline, CDR1 is MNHEY and CDR2 SVGAGI. Germline trimming cut 6 bases from V and 9 bases from J; bases unmatched to any gene: 12. This CDR3 is 14 amino acids long. CDR3 sequence: CASRLGLAGGGQYF. The CDR3, as DNA: TGTGCCAGCAGATTGGGACTAGCCGGAGGGGGGCAGTACTTC.